This T cell receptor (beta chain) was obtained from a study of blood T cells in healthy people across ages. Notes on the study in general: Estimates based on one million T cells were treated as lower bounds. Naive and antigen-experienced cells were not separated, limiting conclusive comparison.

CDR1 is MNHEY and CDR2 is SMNVEV in the germline V gene (reference sequence). CDR3 length equals 15 residues. V lost 1 base and J 0 bases, leaving 10 bases between the germline ends. Per individual sample, total RNA of at least 5 micrograms was extracted. The authors ran a second PCR of roughly 6 to 12 cycles using a sample-barcoded 5' primer and a J-beta primer mix. Each TCR beta cDNA got a 12-nucleotide random molecular identifier. TCRdb re-derived calls from the 5' RACE reads in MiXCR, one entry per CDR3 protein. The sample has over a million distinct CDR3 sequences, less than 45% seen once. A remark on this clonotype: Its antigen remains unknown.

The receptor's source is a woman between 18 and 30 years old in good health. The genes are TRBV27 and TRBJ2-7; tentatively, D is TRBD2 (5 bases). Sample: blood. Here the CDR3 DNA reads TGTGCCAGCAGTTTATACCCCGGGAACTCCTACGAGCAGTACTTC. This gives the protein CASSLYPGNSYEQYF.